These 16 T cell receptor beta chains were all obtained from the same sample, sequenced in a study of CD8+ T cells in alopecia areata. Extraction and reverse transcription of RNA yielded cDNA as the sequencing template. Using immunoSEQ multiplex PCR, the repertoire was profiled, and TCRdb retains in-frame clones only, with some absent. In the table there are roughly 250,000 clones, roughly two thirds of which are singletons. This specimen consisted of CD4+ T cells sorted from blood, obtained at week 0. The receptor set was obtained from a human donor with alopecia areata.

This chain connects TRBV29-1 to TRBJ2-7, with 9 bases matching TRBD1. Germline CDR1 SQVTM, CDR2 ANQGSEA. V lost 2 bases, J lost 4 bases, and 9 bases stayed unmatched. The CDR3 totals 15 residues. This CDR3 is CSVERGGQGFYEQYF. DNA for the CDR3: TGCAGCGTTGAAAGGGGAGGACAGGGGTTTTACGAGCAGTACTTC.

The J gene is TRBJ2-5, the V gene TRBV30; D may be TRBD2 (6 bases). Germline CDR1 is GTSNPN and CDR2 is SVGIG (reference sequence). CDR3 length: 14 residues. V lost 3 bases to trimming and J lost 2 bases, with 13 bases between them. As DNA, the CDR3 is TGTGCCTGGAGGGATAGCGGAAGACAAGAGACCCAGTACTTC. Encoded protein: CAWRDSGRQETQYF.

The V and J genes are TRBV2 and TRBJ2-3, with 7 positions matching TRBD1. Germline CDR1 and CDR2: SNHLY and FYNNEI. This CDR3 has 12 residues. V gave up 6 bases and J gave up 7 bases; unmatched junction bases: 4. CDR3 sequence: CASSATGYTQYF. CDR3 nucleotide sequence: TGTGCCAGCAGCGCGACAGGGTATACGCAGTATTTT.

The CDR3 here is CSVEDGAGEQFF. CDR3 sequence (DNA): TGCAGCGTTGAAGATGGGGCAGGGGAGCAGTTCTTC. The chain employs TRBV29-1 and TRBJ2-1, with D possibly TRBD1 on 5 matching bases. This CDR3 has 12 amino acids. Germline V lookup: CDR1 SQVTM, CDR2 ANQGSEA. The V end lost 0 bases, the J end lost 10 bases, and 10 bases lay between the germline ends.

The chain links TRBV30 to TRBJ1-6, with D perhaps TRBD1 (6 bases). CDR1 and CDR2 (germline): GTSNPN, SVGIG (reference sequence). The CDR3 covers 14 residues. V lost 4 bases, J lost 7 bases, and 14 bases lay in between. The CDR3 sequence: CAWNGQRANSPLHF. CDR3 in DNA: TGTGCCTGGAACGGACAGCGAGCAAATTCACCCCTCCACTTT.

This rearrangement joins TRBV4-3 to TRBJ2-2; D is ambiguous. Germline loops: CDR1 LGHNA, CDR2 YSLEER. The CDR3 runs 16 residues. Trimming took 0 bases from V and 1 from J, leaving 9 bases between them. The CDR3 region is CASSQEARMNTGELFF. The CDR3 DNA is TGCGCCAGCAGCCAAGAAGCCCGTATGAACACCGGGGAGCTGTTTTTT.

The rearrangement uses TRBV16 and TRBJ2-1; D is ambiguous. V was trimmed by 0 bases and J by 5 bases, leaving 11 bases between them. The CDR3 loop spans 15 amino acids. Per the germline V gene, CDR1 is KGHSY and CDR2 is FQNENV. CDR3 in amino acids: CASSQSGPLNNEQFF. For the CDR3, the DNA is TGTGCCAGCAGCCAATCAGGGCCCTTAAACAATGAGCAGTTCTTC.

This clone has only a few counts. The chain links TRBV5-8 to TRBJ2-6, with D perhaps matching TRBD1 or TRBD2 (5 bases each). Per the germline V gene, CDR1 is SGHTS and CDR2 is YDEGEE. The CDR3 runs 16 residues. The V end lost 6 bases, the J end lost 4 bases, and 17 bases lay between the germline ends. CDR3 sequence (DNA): TGTGCCAGCACCACCCCGCTGGGGACCGGGGCCAACGTCCTGACTTTC. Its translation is CASTTPLGTGANVLTF.

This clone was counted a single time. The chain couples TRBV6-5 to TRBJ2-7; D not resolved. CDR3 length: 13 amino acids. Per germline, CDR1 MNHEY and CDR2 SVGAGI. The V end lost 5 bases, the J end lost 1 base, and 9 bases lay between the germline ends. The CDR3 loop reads CASSAHGSYEQYF. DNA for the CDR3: TGTGCCAGCAGTGCCCACGGTTCCTACGAGCAGTACTTC.

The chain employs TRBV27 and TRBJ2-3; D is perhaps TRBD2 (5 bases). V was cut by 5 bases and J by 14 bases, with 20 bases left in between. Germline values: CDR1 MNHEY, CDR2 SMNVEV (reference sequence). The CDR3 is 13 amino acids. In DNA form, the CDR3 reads TGTGCCAGCAGTGAGTACAACCGGGATACCCCGTATTTT. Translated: CASSEYNRDTPYF.

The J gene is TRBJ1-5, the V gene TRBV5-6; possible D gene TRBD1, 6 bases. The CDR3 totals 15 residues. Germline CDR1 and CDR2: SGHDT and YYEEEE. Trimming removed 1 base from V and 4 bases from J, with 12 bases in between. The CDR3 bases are TGTGCCAGCAGCTTGCGGGGGCAGGGGAATCAGCCCCAGCATTTT. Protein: CASSLRGQGNQPQHF.

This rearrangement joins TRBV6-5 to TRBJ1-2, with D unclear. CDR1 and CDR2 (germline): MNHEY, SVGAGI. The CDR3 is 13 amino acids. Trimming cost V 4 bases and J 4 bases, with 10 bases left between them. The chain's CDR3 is CASSSPPVYGYTF. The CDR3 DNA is TGTGCCAGCAGTTCGCCTCCCGTCTATGGCTACACCTTC.

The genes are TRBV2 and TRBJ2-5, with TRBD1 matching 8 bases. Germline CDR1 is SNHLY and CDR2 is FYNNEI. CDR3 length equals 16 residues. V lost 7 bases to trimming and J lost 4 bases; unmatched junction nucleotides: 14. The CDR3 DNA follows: TGTGCCAGCAAGCGGCGGGCAGGGGGCTTTGGAGAGACCCAGTACTTC. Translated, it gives CASKRRAGGFGETQYF. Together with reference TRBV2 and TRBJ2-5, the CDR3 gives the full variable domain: EPEVTQTPSHQVTQMGQEVILRCVPISNHLYFYWYRQILGQKVEFLVSFYNNEISEKSEIFDDQFSVERPDGSNFTLKIRSTKLEDSAMYFCASKRRAGGFGETQYFGPGTRLLVL.

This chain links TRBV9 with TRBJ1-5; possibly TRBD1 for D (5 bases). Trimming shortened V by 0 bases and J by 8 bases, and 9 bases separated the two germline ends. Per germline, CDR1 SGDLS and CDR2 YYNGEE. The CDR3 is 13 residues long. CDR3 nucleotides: TGTGCCAGCAGCGTAGGGGGCATGGAGCCCCAGCATTTT. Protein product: CASSVGGMEPQHF.

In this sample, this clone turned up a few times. Here the CDR3 DNA reads TGTGCCAGCAGCAAAGACGGGAGCTCCTACGAGCAGTACTTC. Protein sequence: CASSKDGSSYEQYF. The chain combines TRBV21-1 with TRBJ2-7; the table's D call, TRBD2, has no DNA check behind it. TRBV21-1 corresponds to a pseudogene. The length of the CDR3 is 14 residues.

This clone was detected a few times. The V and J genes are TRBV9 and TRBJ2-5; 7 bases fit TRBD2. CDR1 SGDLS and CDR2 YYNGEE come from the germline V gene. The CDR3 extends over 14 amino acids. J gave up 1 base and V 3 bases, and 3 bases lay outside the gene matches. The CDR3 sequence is CASSGGTTQETQYF. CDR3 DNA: TGTGCCAGCAGCGGAGGGACTACCCAAGAGACCCAGTACTTC.